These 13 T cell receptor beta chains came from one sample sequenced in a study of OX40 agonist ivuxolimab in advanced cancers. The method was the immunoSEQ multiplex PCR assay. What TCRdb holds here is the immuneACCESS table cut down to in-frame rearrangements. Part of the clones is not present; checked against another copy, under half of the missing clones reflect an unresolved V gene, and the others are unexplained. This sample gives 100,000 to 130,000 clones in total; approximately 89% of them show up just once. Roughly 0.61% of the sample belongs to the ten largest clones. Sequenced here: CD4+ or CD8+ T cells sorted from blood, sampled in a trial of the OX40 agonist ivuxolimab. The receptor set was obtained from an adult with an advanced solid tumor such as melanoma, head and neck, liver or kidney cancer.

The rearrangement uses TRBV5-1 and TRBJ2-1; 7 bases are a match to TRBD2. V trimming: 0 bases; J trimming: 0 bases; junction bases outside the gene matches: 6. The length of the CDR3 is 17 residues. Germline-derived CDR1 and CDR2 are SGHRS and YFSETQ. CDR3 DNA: TGCGCCAGCAGCTTGGAGGCGGGGGACCGCTCCTACAATGAGCAGTTCTTC. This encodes CASSLEAGDRSYNEQFF.

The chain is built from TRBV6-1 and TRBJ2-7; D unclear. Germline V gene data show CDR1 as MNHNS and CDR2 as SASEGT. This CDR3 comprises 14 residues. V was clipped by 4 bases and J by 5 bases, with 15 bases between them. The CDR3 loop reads CASSGYGNRDEQYF. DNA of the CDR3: TGTGCCAGCAGTGGATATGGGAATAGGGACGAGCAGTACTTC.

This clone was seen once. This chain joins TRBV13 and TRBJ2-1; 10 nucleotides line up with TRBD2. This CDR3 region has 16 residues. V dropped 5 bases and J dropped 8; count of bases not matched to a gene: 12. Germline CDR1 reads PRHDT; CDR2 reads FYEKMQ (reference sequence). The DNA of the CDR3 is TGTGCCAGCAGCCCTACGTTAGTAGCGGGAGGAGATGAGCAGTTCTTC. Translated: CASSPTLVAGGDEQFF.

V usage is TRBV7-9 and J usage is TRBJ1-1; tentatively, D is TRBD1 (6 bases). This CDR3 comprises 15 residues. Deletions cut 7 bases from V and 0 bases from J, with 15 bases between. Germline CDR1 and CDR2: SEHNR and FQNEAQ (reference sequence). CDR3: CASILGGQVNTEAFF. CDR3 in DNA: TGTGCCAGCATCCTAGGGGGGCAGGTGAACACTGAAGCTTTCTTT.

CDR3 loop: CASSARQGAGADTQYF. CDR3 in DNA: TGTGCCAGCAGCGCTCGTCAGGGGGCAGGGGCAGATACGCAGTATTTT. This chain uses TRBV9 with TRBJ2-3; the match to TRBD1 covers 8 bases. The CDR3 has 16 amino acids. CDR1 SGDLS and CDR2 YYNGEE come from the germline V gene. V trimming: 3 bases; J trimming: 4 bases; junction bases outside the gene matches: 10. Full variable domain (remainder filled in from reference TRBV9 and TRBJ2-3): DSGVTQTPKHLITATGQRVTLRCSPRSGDLSVYWYQQSLDQGLQFLIQYYNGEERAKGNILERFSAQQFPDLHSELNLSSLELGDSALYFCASSARQGAGADTQYFGPGTRLTVL.

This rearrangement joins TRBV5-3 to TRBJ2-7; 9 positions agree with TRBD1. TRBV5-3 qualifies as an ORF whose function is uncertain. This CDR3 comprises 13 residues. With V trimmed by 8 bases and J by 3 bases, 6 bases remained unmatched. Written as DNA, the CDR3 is TGTGCCAGCAGCCAGGACAGGGGCTACGAGCAGTACTTC. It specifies CASSQDRGYEQYF.

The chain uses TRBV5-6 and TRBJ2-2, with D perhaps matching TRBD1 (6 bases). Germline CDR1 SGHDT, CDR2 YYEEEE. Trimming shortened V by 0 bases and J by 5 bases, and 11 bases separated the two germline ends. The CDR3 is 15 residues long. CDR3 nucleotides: TGTGCCAGCAGCTTGGTGGGGGCCGGAACCGGGGAGCTGTTTTTT. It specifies CASSLVGAGTGELFF.

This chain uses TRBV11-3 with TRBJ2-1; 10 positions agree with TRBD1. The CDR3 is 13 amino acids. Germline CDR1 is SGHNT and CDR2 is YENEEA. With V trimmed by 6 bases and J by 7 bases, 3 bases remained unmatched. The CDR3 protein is CASRGTGDNEQFF. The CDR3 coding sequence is TGTGCCAGCAGGGGGACAGGGGATAATGAGCAGTTCTTC. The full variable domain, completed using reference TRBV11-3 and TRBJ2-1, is EAGVVQSPRYKIIEKKQPVAFWCNPISGHNTLYWYLQNLGQGPELLIRYENEEAVDDSQLPKDRFSAERLKGVDSTLKIQPAELGDSAVYLCASRGTGDNEQFFGPGTRLTVL.

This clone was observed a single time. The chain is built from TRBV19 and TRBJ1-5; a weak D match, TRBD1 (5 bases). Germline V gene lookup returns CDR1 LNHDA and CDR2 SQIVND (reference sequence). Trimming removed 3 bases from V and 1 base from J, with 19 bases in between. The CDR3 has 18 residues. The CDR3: CASSIRLPGERSNQPQHF. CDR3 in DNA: TGTGCCAGTAGTATCCGTCTACCGGGGGAAAGGAGCAATCAGCCCCAGCATTTT.

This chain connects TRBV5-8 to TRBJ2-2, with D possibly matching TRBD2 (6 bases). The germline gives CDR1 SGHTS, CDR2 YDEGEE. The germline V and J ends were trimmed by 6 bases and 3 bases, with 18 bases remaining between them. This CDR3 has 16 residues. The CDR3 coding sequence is TGTGCCAGCACCTCGGCGGGGTTTTGGGACACCGGGGAGCTGTTTTTT. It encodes CASTSAGFWDTGELFF.

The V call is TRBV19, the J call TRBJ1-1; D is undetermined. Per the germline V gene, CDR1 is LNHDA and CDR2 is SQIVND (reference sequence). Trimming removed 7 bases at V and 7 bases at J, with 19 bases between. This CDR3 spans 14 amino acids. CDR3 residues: CASTNSVEQLEAFF. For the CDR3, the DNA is TGTGCCAGTACTAACAGCGTCGAGCAACTTGAAGCTTTCTTT.

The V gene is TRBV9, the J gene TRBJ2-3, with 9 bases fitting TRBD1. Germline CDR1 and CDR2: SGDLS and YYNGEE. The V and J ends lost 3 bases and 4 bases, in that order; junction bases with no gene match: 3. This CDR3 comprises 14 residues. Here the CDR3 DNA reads TGTGCCAGCAGCGCCCGACAGGGGGCAGATACGCAGTATTTT. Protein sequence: CASSARQGADTQYF.

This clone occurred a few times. This CDR3 is CASSDSGGRGYTF. In DNA, the CDR3 is TGTGCCAGCAGTGACTCAGGGGGTCGCGGCTACACCTTC. The chain uses TRBV6-4 and TRBJ1-2; D is possibly TRBD1 (6 bases). The CDR3 contains 13 residues. Germline V gene sequence: CDR1 MRHNA, CDR2 SNTAGT. V was trimmed by 0 bases and J by 8 bases, leaving 10 bases between them.